This TCR beta chain comes out of a study of T-cell memory formation after mild COVID-19. Each CDR3 protein is one row after TCRdb ran MiXCR on the 5' RACE reads. This table has 280,000 or so distinct CDR3 sequences, more than 15% appearing once. This CDR3 spans 12 amino acids. Per the germline V gene, CDR1 is SQVTM and CDR2 is ANQGSEA. Trimming stripped 4 bases from V and 2 bases from J, with 8 bases between. Findings and caveats of the study: Contracting clones from day 15 to 85 had balanced CD4/CD8; later expanders favoured CD4+.

This clonotype was counted only a few times. The antigen remains undetermined. The sequence was collected from a man between 18 and 29 years old who had mild COVID-19 (a few samples of this study predate the infection). Cell type and time point are not known. The rearrangement links TRBV29-1 to TRBJ2-5; unclear D gene. The sample taken for sequencing was PBMCs or a T cell subset sorted from them (not recorded which). CDR3 DNA sequence: TGCAGCGTTGGGCGGATACAAGAGACCCAGTACTTC. Translated, it gives CSVGRIQETQYF.